The 21 T cell receptor beta chains presented below share a single source sample, sequenced in a study of Graves' ophthalmopathy and Graves' hyperthyroidism. The TCR beta CDR3 regions underwent amplification from RNA transcripts. The authors performed first-round RT-PCR with HTBI primers and then a second-round multiplex PCR. TCRdb redid the calling of the multiplex PCR reads with MiXCR, one entry per CDR3 protein. This sample carries more than 550,000 distinct CDR3 sequences, just over 40% of them seen once, and the ten largest clones take around 3.3%. Sample: peripheral blood. These receptors came from an adult man with Graves' ophthalmopathy.

The genes are TRBV7-9 and TRBJ2-7, with D possibly being TRBD1 or TRBD2 (6 bases each). Trimming stripped 6 bases from V and 4 bases from J, with 16 bases between. Germline loops: CDR1 SEHNR, CDR2 FQNEAQ (reference sequence). The CDR3 extends over 14 amino acids. Here the CDR3 reads CASRSGPGAYEQYF. The CDR3 region has the DNA TGTGCCAGCAGATCCGGACCGGGGGCGTACGAGCAGTACTTC.

This clonotype was observed at least ten times. V is TRBV19 and J is TRBJ1-2, with a weak D call TRBD1 (5 bases). Trimming took off 6 bases at V and 5 bases at J, with 16 bases between the two ends. The V gene's germline CDR1 is LNHDA and CDR2 SQIVND (reference sequence). This CDR3 contains 14 residues. CDR3 protein: CASRPRTIHYGYTF. CDR3 DNA sequence: TGTGCCAGTAGACCCCGGACAATTCATTATGGCTACACCTTC.

The CDR3 is CASSYSTGGSYEQYF. CDR3 bases: TGTGCCAGCAGTTACTCGACAGGGGGCTCCTACGAGCAGTACTTC. The chain recombines TRBV6-6 with TRBJ2-7; 9 nucleotides line up with TRBD1. CDR3 length equals 15 residues. V gave up 0 bases and J gave up 0 bases; unmatched junction bases: 0. Per germline, CDR1 MNHNY and CDR2 SVGAGI (reference sequence).

In the case of this clonotype: The junction does not match germline at one end; this may be a read error. The J gene is TRBJ1-2, the V gene TRBV10-3, with a possible D match to TRBD1 (6 bases). In germline, CDR1 is ENHRY, CDR2 SYGVKD. There are 15 residues in the CDR3. CDR3 DNA: TGTGCCAGCAGTTTGCAGGGGATGAGGGGCTATGGCTACACCTTC. It translates to CASSLQGMRGYGYTF.

This clonotype was counted at least ten times. The J gene is TRBJ2-5, the V gene TRBV12-3 or TRBV12-4, with 7 bases aligning to TRBD1. The V and J ends lost 4 bases and 10 bases, in that order; junction bases with no gene match: 12. The CDR3 spans 14 residues. CDR3 in DNA: TGTGCCAGCAGTTCCTCGACAGGGCGTGGGGGCCAGTACTTC. As protein: CASSSSTGRGGQYF.

This clonotype turned up a few times. V is TRBV4-2 and J is TRBJ1-3; the D is unclear. The germline V gene encodes CDR1 LGHNA and CDR2 YNFKEQ. The CDR3 covers 19 residues. With 1 base removed from V and 0 bases from J, the gap between germline ends came to 19 bases. For the CDR3, the DNA is TGTGCCAGCAGCCAAGCCCCCTACGCGGCGGGGAGCTCTGGAAACACCATATATTTT. It yields the protein CASSQAPYAAGSSGNTIYF.

In its sample, this clonotype was seen many times. This rearrangement joins TRBV7-9 to TRBJ2-7; 8 bases align to TRBD1. The CDR3 contains 17 residues. Trimming took 0 bases from V and 4 from J; bases not matched to a gene: 11. Germline V CDR1 and CDR2: SEHNR, FQNEAQ (reference sequence). DNA of the CDR3: TGTGCCAGCAGCTTAGCGCCCTGGACAGGGACCACATACGAGCAGTACTTC. As protein: CASSLAPWTGTTYEQYF.

This clonotype appeared a few times. The CDR3 spells CASSPLGSQETQYF. The CDR3, as DNA: TGTGCCAGCTCACCACTGGGAAGTCAAGAGACCCAGTACTTC. The chain couples TRBV12-3 or TRBV12-4 to TRBJ2-5; no clear D gene. V lost 8 bases and J 2 bases, leaving 15 bases between the germline ends. CDR3 length: 14 residues.

The J gene is TRBJ2-7, the V gene TRBV11-2, with D hard to call. CDR3 length: 14 residues. The V gene's germline CDR1 is SGHAT and CDR2 FQNNGV. V shed 7 bases and J shed 0 bases, with 13 bases lying between them. As DNA, the CDR3 is TGTGCCAGCAATAGAGACGGAAGCTCCTACGAGCAGTACTTC. Its protein product is CASNRDGSSYEQYF.

J is TRBJ2-1 and V is TRBV11-3; 7 bases align to TRBD2. V was pared by 2 bases and J by 6 bases, with 7 bases of the junction left unmatched. CDR3 length: 15 amino acids. From germline, CDR1 is SGHNT and CDR2 YENEEA. CDR3 sequence (DNA): TGTGCCAGCAGCTTATCAGCGGGGTTATTCAATGAGCAGTTCTTC. It yields the protein CASSLSAGLFNEQFF.

This clonotype was recorded only once. This sequence joins TRBV29-1 and TRBJ2-7; possibly TRBD2 for D (7 bases). Germline V gene data show CDR1 as SQVTM and CDR2 as ANQGSEA. Trimming cost V 6 bases and J 5 bases, with 17 bases left between them. This CDR3 comprises 13 residues. The CDR3 DNA reads as TGCAGCGTCCGAGGGGGGGGGAATGACGAGCAGTACTTC. Translation: CSVRGGGNDEQYF.

For this clonotype: A much larger clone differs by one base, so this may be a read error. The chain carries TRBV2 and TRBJ1-1; 8 nucleotides align to TRBD1. Per germline, CDR1 SNHLY and CDR2 FYNNEI. J was trimmed by 1 base and V by 6 bases; bases with no gene match: 7. The CDR3 totals 15 residues. The CDR3 is CASRSTGTGNTEAFF. The CDR3 DNA follows: TGTGCCAGCAGGTCCACCGGGACAGGGAACACTGAAGCTTTCTTT. Based on the CDR3 plus reference TRBV2 and TRBJ1-1, the full variable domain is EPEVTQTPSHQVTQMGQEVILRCVPISNHLYFYWYRQILGQKVEFLVSFYNNEISEKSEIFDDQFSVERPDGSNFTLKIRSTKLEDSAMYFCASRSTGTGNTEAFFGQGTRLTVV.

This clonotype was seen once. CDR3 DNA: TGCAGTGCTAGAGAACGCGGCGGGAAGACCCAGTACTTC. Protein product: CSARERGGKTQYF. The chain employs TRBV20-1 and TRBJ2-5; D might be TRBD2 (6 bases). Trimming pared 0 bases from V and 6 bases from J, leaving 11 bases between. Germline V CDR1 and CDR2: DFQATT, SNEGSKA (reference sequence). The length of the CDR3 is 13 residues.

V gene TRBV2 combines with J gene TRBJ1-1; maybe TRBD1 (5 bases). Germline-derived CDR1 and CDR2 are SNHLY and FYNNEI. The CDR3 spans 14 residues. The germline V and J ends were trimmed by 6 bases and 8 bases, with 19 bases remaining between them. Here the CDR3 DNA reads TGTGCCAGCAGGGGGACCAGTACGGTCACGGAAGCTTTCTTT. Protein product: CASRGTSTVTEAFF.

CDR3 sequence (DNA): TGTGCCAGCAGCCAATACGGGGAGCTGTTTTTT. Translated: CASSQYGELFF. V is TRBV7-9 and J is TRBJ2-2; D remains ambiguous. V was cut by 5 bases and J by 7 bases, with 5 bases left in between. The CDR3 consists of 11 residues. Germline CDR1 is SEHNR and CDR2 is FQNEAQ (reference sequence).

This clonotype came up many times. V usage is TRBV20-1 and J usage is TRBJ1-2, with a tentative D call TRBD1 (6 bases). This CDR3 region has 14 residues. The germline V gene encodes CDR1 DFQATT and CDR2 SNEGSKA (reference sequence). Between the trimmed V and J ends, which lost 0 bases and 2 bases, there was a span of 10 bases. The CDR3 DNA reads as TGCAGTGCTAGAGATTGGGACACCAACTATGGCTACACCTTC. Residues: CSARDWDTNYGYTF.

This clonotype appeared a single time. V usage is TRBV29-1 and J usage is TRBJ2-5, with TRBD2 as a possible D gene (8 bases). The J call is in doubt because the DNA end fits TRBJ2-1 better. CDR1 is SQVTM, CDR2 ANQGSEA, per germline. The CDR3 is 13 residues long. CDR3 bases: TGCAGCGCCGGACTAGCAGGGGGAGGTGAGCAGTTCTTC. This encodes CSAGLAGGGEQFF.

The sample holds many counts of this clonotype. This chain joins TRBV7-6 and TRBJ2-7, with TRBD1 matching over 7 bases. Germline V CDR1 and CDR2: SGHVS, FNYEAQ. V lost 4 bases to trimming and J lost 7 bases; unmatched junction nucleotides: 10. The CDR3 spans 14 residues. CDR3 in DNA: TGTGCCAGCAGCTCGGGACAGCCCGGCGGAGAGCAGTACTTC. Its translation is CASSSGQPGGEQYF.

This clonotype was detected ten times or more. Germline is not matched at one junction end, which may reflect a read error. CDR3 loop: CASSLSTGVGTEAFF. CDR3 nucleotide sequence: TGCGCCAGCAGCTTGAGTACGGGAGTTGGCACTGAAGCTTTCTTT. The chain is built from TRBV5-4 and TRBJ1-1, with D unresolved. The CDR3 runs to 15 residues. The germline gives CDR1 SGHNT, CDR2 YYREEE (reference sequence).

The chain joins TRBV5-6 to TRBJ1-6; perhaps TRBD1 as D (6 bases). V was trimmed by 3 bases and J by 3 bases, leaving 10 bases between them. The germline CDR1 and CDR2 sequences are SGHDT and YYEEEE. The CDR3 runs to 15 residues. Written as DNA, the CDR3 is TGTGCCAGCAGCTCCGGACAGTACTATAATTCACCCCTCCACTTT. Its protein is CASSSGQYYNSPLHF.

This sequence joins TRBV5-6 and TRBJ2-5; 9 bases are a match to TRBD1. V lost 4 bases, J lost 7 bases, and 8 bases stayed unmatched. The CDR3 covers 14 residues. CDR1 is SGHDT and CDR2 is YYEEEE in the germline V gene. The CDR3 DNA reads as TGTGCCAGCAGCCTCGGACAGGGGAGCGGGACCCAGTACTTC. It is translated as CASSLGQGSGTQYF.